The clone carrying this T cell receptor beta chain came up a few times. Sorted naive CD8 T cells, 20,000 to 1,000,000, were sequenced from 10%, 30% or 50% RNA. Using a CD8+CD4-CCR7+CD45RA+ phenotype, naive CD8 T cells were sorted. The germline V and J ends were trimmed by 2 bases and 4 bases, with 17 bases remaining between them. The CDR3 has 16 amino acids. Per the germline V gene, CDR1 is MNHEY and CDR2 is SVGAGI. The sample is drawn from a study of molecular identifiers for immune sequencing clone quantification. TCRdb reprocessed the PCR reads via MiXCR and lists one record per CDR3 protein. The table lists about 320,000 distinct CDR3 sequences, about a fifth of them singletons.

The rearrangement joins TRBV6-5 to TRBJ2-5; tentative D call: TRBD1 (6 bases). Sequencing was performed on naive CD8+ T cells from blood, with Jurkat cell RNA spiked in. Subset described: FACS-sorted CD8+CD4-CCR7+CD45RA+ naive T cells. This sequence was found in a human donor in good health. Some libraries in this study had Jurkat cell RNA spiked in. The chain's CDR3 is CASSYALTGARETQYF. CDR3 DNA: TGTGCCAGCAGTTACGCGCTGACAGGCGCCCGAGAGACCCAGTACTTC.